The 14 T cell receptor beta chains below were found in one sample sequenced in a study of T cells in Graves' hyperthyroidism and ophthalmopathy. Amplified TCR beta CDR3 regions came from RNA transcripts. Initially, a first-round RT-PCR of the TCR CDR3 employed the HTBI primer set. TCRdb re-called the multiplex PCR reads through MiXCR, storing one row per CDR3 protein. The table includes about 250,000 distinct CDR3 sequences, over 20% detected once. Sequencing used blood. The source is a middle-aged woman with Graves' ophthalmopathy.

The sample holds many counts of this clonotype. The rearrangement joins TRBV4-2 to TRBJ2-5; 12 positions match TRBD2. Looked up from germline, CDR1 is LGHNA and CDR2 is YNFKEQ. The length of the CDR3 is 18 residues. The ends lost 4 bases at V and 4 bases at J; junction bases unmatched: 13. CDR3 region: CASSRLGTPLAGGETQYF. The CDR3 DNA follows: TGTGCCAGCAGCCGCTTGGGAACACCACTAGCGGGAGGAGAGACCCAGTACTTC.

This clonotype has ten or more counts. A much larger clone lies a single base off, so this may be a read error. It is likely a read error, because the conserved phenylalanine at the end of the CDR3 is missing. This chain connects TRBV6-1 to TRBJ1-1; a possible D gene is TRBD1 (5 bases). Germline V gives CDR1 MNHNS, CDR2 SASEGT. The CDR3 has 13 residues. The germline V and J ends were trimmed by 6 bases and 1 base, with 9 bases remaining between them. CDR3 residues: CASSTTGNTEAFL. Written as DNA, the CDR3 is TGTGCCAGCAGCACCACAGGGAACACTGAAGCTTTCCTT.

This clonotype was observed many times. The chain couples TRBV6-5 to TRBJ1-2, with 7 bases lining up with TRBD1. Looked up from germline, CDR1 is MNHEY and CDR2 is SVGAGI. Germline trimming cut 6 bases from V and 7 bases from J; bases unmatched to any gene: 8. The CDR3 has 13 residues. CDR3 in DNA: TGTGCCAGCAGGGCCACAGGGGTTGGTGGCTACACCTTC. Protein: CASRATGVGGYTF.

In this sample, this clonotype turned up many times. The V and J genes are TRBV28 and TRBJ1-2; perhaps TRBD1 as D (5 bases). The CDR3 spans 13 residues. V lost 6 bases and J lost 6, with 14 bases in between. Germline values: CDR1 MDHEN, CDR2 SYDVKM. CDR3 DNA sequence: TGTGCCAGCAGCCAGGGCCAATTCAATGGCTACACCTTC. It specifies CASSQGQFNGYTF.

This clonotype was picked up many times. The gene calls are TRBV7-2 and TRBJ2-7; TRBD2 matches 15 bases. Germline V lookup: CDR1 SGHTA, CDR2 FQGNSA. This CDR3 is 17 amino acids long. V lost 0 bases to trimming and J lost 5 bases; unmatched junction nucleotides: 5. CDR3 protein: CASSLAGTSGRWDEQYF. The DNA of the CDR3 is TGTGCCAGCAGCTTAGCCGGGACTAGCGGGAGGTGGGACGAGCAGTACTTC.

The chain combines TRBV28 with TRBJ1-2; 9 nucleotides align to TRBD1. The CDR3 has 13 amino acids. Losses at the gene ends were 7 bases for V and 8 bases for J; bases not matched to a gene: 8. Germline V gene lookup returns CDR1 MDHEN and CDR2 SYDVKM. The CDR3 DNA reads TGTGCCAGCACCGGGACAGGGAAAGAGGGCTACACCTTC. This encodes CASTGTGKEGYTF.

This clonotype was detected many times. The chain employs TRBV7-9 and TRBJ1-1; D not certain. The V and J ends lost 1 base and 6 bases respectively, with 6 bases between them. Germline V gives CDR1 SEHNR, CDR2 FQNEAQ (reference sequence). CDR3 length: 12 residues. The CDR3 DNA reads as TGTGCCAGCAGCTTAGGACCCGCTGAAGCTTTCTTT. This encodes CASSLGPAEAFF.

The chain uses TRBV30 and TRBJ1-1, with D possibly matching TRBD1 (5 bases). Between the trimmed V and J ends, which lost 4 bases and 0 bases, there was a span of 9 bases. There are 13 residues in the CDR3. The germline gives CDR1 GTSNPN, CDR2 SVGIG (reference sequence). CDR3 nucleotide sequence: TGTGCCTGGACAGGGACCATGAACACTGAAGCTTTCTTT. Translation gives CAWTGTMNTEAFF.

This clonotype was found many times. V is TRBV5-1 and J is TRBJ2-7; 7 bases line up with TRBD1. Germline V gives CDR1 SGHRS, CDR2 YFSETQ. Unmatched junction bases numbered 5, after V lost 5 bases and J lost 6 bases. This CDR3 region has 12 residues. CDR3 loop: CASRATGIEQYF. As DNA, the CDR3 is TGCGCCAGCAGAGCGACAGGGATCGAGCAGTACTTC. The entire variable domain, with the rest obtained from reference TRBV5-1 and TRBJ2-7, is as follows: KAGVTQTPRYLIKTRGQQVTLSCSPISGHRSVSWYQQTPGQGLQFLFEYFSETQRNKGNFPGRFSGRQFSNSRSEMNVSTLELGDSALYLCASRATGIEQYFGPGTRLTVT.

This clonotype has ten or more counts. The chain employs TRBV13 and TRBJ2-7, with TRBD2 matching over 9 bases. CDR3 size: 15 residues. Germline V lookup: CDR1 PRHDT, CDR2 FYEKMQ (reference sequence). The junction had 8 bases not matched to a gene; V was cut back by 4 bases and J by 4 bases. CDR3 in amino acids: CASSSSSGRLYEQYF. The CDR3 coding sequence is TGTGCCAGCAGCTCCAGTAGCGGGAGATTATACGAGCAGTACTTC. The complete variable domain, with remaining parts taken from reference TRBV13 and TRBJ2-7, reads AAGVIQSPRHLIKEKRETATLKCYPIPRHDTVYWYQQGPGQDPQFLISFYEKMQSDKGSIPDRFSAQQFSDYHSELNMSSLELGDSALYFCASSSSSGRLYEQYFGPGTRLTVT.

The chain links TRBV6-1 to TRBJ2-7; D remains ambiguous. This CDR3 is 13 amino acids long. The germline gives CDR1 MNHNS, CDR2 SASEGT. Trimming removed 0 bases from V and 4 bases from J, with 7 bases in between. CDR3 nucleotide sequence: TGTGCCAGCAGTGAAGCGGGCGTATACGAGCAGTACTTC. Its translation: CASSEAGVYEQYF.

This clonotype was recorded a few times. This chain joins TRBV29-1 and TRBJ2-5; 8 bases agree with TRBD2. CDR1 is SQVTM and CDR2 is ANQGSEA in the germline V gene. V shed 0 bases and J 4 bases; nucleotides not matched to a gene: 1. The CDR3 runs to 13 residues. The CDR3 sequence is CSVEEAGGETQYF. In nucleotides, the CDR3 is TGCAGCGTTGAAGAGGCGGGGGGAGAGACCCAGTACTTC.

Many counts were recorded for this clonotype. The gene calls are TRBV20-1 and TRBJ2-7, with D uncertain. Germline loops: CDR1 DFQATT, CDR2 SNEGSKA (reference sequence). V lost 2 bases and J 2 bases, leaving 4 bases between the germline ends. The CDR3 is 11 amino acids. The CDR3 loop reads CSARSTYEQYF. The CDR3 DNA sequence: TGCAGTGCTAGAAGTACCTACGAGCAGTACTTC.

This clonotype appeared a few times. A single base separates this from a much larger clone, so it may be a read error. J is TRBJ2-2 and V is TRBV27, with D unresolved. CDR3 length: 14 amino acids. Trimming stripped 4 bases from V and 1 base from J, with 7 bases between. CDR1 and CDR2 from the germline V gene are MNHEY and SMNVEV (reference sequence). The CDR3 reads CASSSPRNTGELFF. The CDR3, as DNA: TGTGCCAGCAGTTCCCCCCGGAACACCGGGGAGCTGTTTTTT.